A single sample is the source of the 14 T cell receptor beta chains below, sequenced in a study of T cells expressing NK-cell markers. TCRdb re-called the 5' RACE reads; every CDR3 protein appears as one record, without DNA. The sample data list about 440,000 distinct CDR3 sequences. The sample consisted of blood T cells: a sorted CD56 or NKG2C T cell subset, CD4+ or CD8+ T cells, or bulk PBMC T cells (not recorded which). The source of these receptors is a woman between 18 and 75 years old in good health.

CDR3: CASSLSQLTNEKLFF. The chain carries TRBV11-2 and TRBJ1-4. Per germline, CDR1 SGHAT and CDR2 FQNNGV. The CDR3 is 15 residues long.

The chain combines TRBV29-1 with TRBJ2-5. The CDR3 extends over 12 amino acids. Germline V CDR1 and CDR2: SQVTM, ANQGSEA. CDR3 region: CSVGQFQETQYF.

V gene TRBV20-1 combines with J gene TRBJ2-7; the TRBD2 assignment by TCRdb is unverifiable without DNA. There are 15 residues in the CDR3. CDR1 is DFQATT and CDR2 is SNEGSKA in the germline V gene (reference sequence). CDR3 sequence: CSALNPAGGPNEQYF.

The genes are TRBV7-2 and TRBJ1-5; absent DNA, TCRdb's TRBD1 call cannot be checked. There are 12 residues in the CDR3. Germline V CDR1 and CDR2: SGHTA, FQGNSA. This CDR3 reads CASSFTGEPQHF.

The V and J genes are TRBV4-3 and TRBJ2-2; TCRdb returns TRBD1, unconfirmable since there is no DNA. Germline values: CDR1 LGHNA, CDR2 YSLEER. This CDR3 has 16 residues. The CDR3 is CASSQEGQALHGELFF.

The rearrangement joins TRBV6-1 to TRBJ2-5. The V gene's germline CDR1 is MNHNS and CDR2 SASEGT. This CDR3 has 12 residues. The CDR3 here is CASSEALRAQYF.

This rearrangement joins TRBV27 to TRBJ2-3. Germline V lookup: CDR1 MNHEY, CDR2 SMNVEV (reference sequence). The CDR3 is 15 amino acids. The CDR3 protein is CASSWLDEITDTQYF.

This chain connects TRBV6-5 to TRBJ2-7; the D call from TCRdb, TRBD2, cannot be confirmed without DNA. This CDR3 spans 15 amino acids. Germline lookup yields CDR1 MNHEY and CDR2 SVGAGI. This CDR3 is CASSYSLAGGYEQYF.

This chain connects TRBV25-1 to TRBJ2-3; without DNA, the TCRdb call of TRBD2 cannot be checked. Germline CDR1 MGHDK, CDR2 SYGVNS. This CDR3 region has 14 residues. The CDR3 reads CASEASGRADTQYF.

The rearrangement joins TRBV18 to TRBJ1-3; as DNA is missing, the TRBD1 call by TCRdb cannot be tested. Per the germline V gene, CDR1 is KGHSH and CDR2 is LQKENI. The CDR3 consists of 15 residues. This CDR3 is CASSPWDSSGNTIYF.

The chain employs TRBV18 and TRBJ2-1; the TRBD1 assignment by TCRdb is unverifiable without DNA. CDR3 length: 14 residues. Germline-derived CDR1 and CDR2 are KGHSH and LQKENI. The CDR3 spells CASSPSPPGDEQFF.

The chain employs TRBV7-9 and TRBJ1-2; without DNA, the TCRdb call of TRBD1 cannot be checked. In germline, CDR1 is SEHNR, CDR2 FQNEAQ (reference sequence). The CDR3 consists of 13 residues. The CDR3 here is CASSPGQGHGYTF.

The chain couples TRBV5-1 to TRBJ2-3. The CDR3 has 12 residues. Germline assignment: CDR1 SGHRS and CDR2 YFSETQ. The CDR3 loop reads CASSSSIDTQYF.

V gene TRBV20-1 combines with J gene TRBJ1-1; TCRdb calls TRBD1, which cannot be checked without DNA. This CDR3 spans 16 amino acids. Germline lookup yields CDR1 DFQATT and CDR2 SNEGSKA (reference sequence). This CDR3 is CSARRTGKGSNTEAFF.